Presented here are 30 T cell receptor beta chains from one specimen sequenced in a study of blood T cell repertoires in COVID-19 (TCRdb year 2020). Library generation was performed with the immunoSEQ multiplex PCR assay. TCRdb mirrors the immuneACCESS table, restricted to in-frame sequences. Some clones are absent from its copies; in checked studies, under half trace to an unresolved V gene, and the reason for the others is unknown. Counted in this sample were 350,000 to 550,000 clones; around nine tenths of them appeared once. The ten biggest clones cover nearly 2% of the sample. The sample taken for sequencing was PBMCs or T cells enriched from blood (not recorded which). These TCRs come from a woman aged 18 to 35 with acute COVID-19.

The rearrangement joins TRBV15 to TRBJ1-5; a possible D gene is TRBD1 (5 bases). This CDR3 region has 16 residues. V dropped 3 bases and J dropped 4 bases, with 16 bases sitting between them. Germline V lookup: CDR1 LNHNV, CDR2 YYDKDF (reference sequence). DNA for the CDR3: TGTGCCACCAGCAGGGGATCCTCGGGGGTGAATCAGCCCCAGCATTTT. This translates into CATSRGSSGVNQPQHF.

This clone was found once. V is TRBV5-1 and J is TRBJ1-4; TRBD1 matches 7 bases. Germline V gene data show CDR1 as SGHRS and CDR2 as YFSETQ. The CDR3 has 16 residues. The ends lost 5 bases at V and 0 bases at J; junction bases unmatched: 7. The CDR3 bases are TGCGCCAGCAGGAGCGTCGGACAGGCAACTAATGAAAAACTGTTTTTT. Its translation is CASRSVGQATNEKLFF.

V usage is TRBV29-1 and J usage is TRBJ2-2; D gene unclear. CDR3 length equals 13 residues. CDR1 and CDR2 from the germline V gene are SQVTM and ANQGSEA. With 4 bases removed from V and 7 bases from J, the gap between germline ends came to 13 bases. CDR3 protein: CSVGWASVGELFF. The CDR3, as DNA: TGCAGCGTTGGATGGGCTTCGGTCGGGGAGCTGTTTTTT.

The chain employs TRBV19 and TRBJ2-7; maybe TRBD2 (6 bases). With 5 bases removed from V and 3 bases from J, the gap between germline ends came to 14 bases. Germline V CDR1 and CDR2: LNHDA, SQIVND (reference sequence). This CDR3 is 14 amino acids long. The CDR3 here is CASSVGGRYYEQYF. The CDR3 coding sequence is TGTGCCAGTAGTGTGGGAGGAAGGTACTACGAGCAGTACTTC.

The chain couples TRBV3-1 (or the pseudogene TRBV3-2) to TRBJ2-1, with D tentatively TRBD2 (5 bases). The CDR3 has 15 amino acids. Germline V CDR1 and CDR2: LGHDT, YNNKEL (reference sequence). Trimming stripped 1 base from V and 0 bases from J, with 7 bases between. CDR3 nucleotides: TGTGCCAGCAGCCAAGGAACTAGCTCCTACAATGAGCAGTTCTTC. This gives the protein CASSQGTSSYNEQFF.

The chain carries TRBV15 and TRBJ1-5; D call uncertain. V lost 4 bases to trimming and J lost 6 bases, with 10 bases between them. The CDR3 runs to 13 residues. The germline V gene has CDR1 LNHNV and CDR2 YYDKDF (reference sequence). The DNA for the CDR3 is TGTGCCACCAGCATCGAGGGAGGTCAGCCCCAGCATTTT. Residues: CATSIEGGQPQHF.

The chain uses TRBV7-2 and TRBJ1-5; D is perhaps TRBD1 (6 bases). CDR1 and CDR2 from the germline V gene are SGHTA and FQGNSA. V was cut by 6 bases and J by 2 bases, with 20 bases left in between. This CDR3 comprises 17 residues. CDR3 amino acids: CASSKGGGALRNQPQHF. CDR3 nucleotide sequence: TGTGCCAGCAGTAAAGGGGGGGGCGCCTTGCGCAATCAGCCCCAGCATTTT.

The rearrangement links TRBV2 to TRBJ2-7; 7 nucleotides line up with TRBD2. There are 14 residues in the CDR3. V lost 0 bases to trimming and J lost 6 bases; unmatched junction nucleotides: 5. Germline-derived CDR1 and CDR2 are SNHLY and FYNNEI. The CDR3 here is CASSEAGGPGEQYF. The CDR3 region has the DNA TGTGCCAGCAGTGAAGCGGGAGGGCCTGGCGAGCAGTACTTC.

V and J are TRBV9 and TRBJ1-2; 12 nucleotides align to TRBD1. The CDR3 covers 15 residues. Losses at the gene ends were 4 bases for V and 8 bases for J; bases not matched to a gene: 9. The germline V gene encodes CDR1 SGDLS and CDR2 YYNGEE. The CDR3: CASSLSGTGGDGYTF. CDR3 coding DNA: TGTGCCAGCAGCCTTTCCGGGACAGGGGGCGACGGCTACACCTTC.

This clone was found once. In DNA, the CDR3 is TGTGCCAGCCGTACGGGACAAATGAACACTGAAGCTTTCTTT. Translation: CASRTGQMNTEAFF. The rearrangement uses TRBV6-5 and TRBJ1-1, with D perhaps TRBD1 (6 bases). The CDR3 is made up of 14 amino acids. Germline CDR1 is MNHEY and CDR2 is SVGAGI. V was shortened by 8 bases and J by 0 bases, with 13 bases between the two germline ends.

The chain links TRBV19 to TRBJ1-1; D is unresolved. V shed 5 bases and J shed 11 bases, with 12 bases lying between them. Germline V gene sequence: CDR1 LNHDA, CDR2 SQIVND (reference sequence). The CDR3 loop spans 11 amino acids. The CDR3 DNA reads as TGTGCCAGTAGTCTCCCCGCGAGTGCTTTCTTT. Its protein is CASSLPASAFF.

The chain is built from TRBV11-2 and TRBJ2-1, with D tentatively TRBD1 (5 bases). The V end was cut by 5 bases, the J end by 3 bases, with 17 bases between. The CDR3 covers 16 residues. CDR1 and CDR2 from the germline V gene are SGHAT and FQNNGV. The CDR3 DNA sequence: TGTGCCAGCAGCCAGGGTCCTACCACCGTCTACAATGAGCAGTTCTTC. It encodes CASSQGPTTVYNEQFF.

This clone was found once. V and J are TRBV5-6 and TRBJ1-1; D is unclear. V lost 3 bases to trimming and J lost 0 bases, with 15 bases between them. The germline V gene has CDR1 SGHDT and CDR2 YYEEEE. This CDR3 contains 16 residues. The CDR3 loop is CASSSGPTNLNTEAFF. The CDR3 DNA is TGTGCCAGCAGCTCGGGTCCGACCAACCTGAACACTGAAGCTTTCTTT.

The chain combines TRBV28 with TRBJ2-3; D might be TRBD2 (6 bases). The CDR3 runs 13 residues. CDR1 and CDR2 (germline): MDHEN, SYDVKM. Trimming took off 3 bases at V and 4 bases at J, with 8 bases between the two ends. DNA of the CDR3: TGTGCCAGCAGTTTCGGGGGTGCAGATACGCAGTATTTT. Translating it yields CASSFGGADTQYF.

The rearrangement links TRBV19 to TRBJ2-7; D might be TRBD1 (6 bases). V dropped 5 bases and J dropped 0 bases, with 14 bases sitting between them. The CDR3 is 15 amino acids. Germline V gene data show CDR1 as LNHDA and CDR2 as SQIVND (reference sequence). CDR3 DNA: TGTGCCAGTAGTCTCTTCCGGGACAACTCCTACGAGCAGTACTTC. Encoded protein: CASSLFRDNSYEQYF.

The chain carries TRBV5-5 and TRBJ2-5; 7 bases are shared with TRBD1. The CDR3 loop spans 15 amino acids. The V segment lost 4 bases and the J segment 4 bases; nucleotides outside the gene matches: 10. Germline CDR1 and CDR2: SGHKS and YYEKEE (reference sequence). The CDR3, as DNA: TGTGCCAGCAGCACCGACAGGGATGGATTAGAGACCCAGTACTTC. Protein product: CASSTDRDGLETQYF. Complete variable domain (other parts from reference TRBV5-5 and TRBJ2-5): DAGVTQSPTHLIKTRGQQVTLRCSPISGHKSVSWYQQVLGQGPQFIFQYYEKEERGRGNFPDRFSARQFPNYSSELNVNALLLGDSALYLCASSTDRDGLETQYFGPGTRLLVL.

Written as DNA, the CDR3 is TGTGCCAGCGGCCGGGACTCTTACTCTGGAAACACCATATATTTT. It translates to CASGRDSYSGNTIYF. V gene TRBV5-6 combines with J gene TRBJ1-3; a weak D match, TRBD1 (5 bases). The CDR3 is 15 residues long. Trimming left V 7 bases short and J 0 bases short, with 14 bases between. CDR1 and CDR2 from the germline V gene are SGHDT and YYEEEE. Based on the CDR3 plus reference TRBV5-6 and TRBJ1-3, the full variable domain is DAGVTQSPTHLIKTRGQQVTLRCSPKSGHDTVSWYQQALGQGPQFIFQYYEEEERQRGNFPDRFSGHQFPNYSSELNVNALLLGDSALYLCASGRDSYSGNTIYFGEGSWLTVV.

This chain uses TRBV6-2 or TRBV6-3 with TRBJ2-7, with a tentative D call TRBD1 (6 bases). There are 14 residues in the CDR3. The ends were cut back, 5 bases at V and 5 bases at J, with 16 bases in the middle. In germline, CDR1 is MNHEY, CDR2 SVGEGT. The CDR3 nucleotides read TGTGCCAGCAGTCGGGGACAAGGGTCTCACGAGCAGTACTTC. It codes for CASSRGQGSHEQYF.

The CDR3 bases are TGTGCCAGTAGTCCTGCCCACACAGCCACTGGAAACACCATATATTTT. It specifies CASSPAHTATGNTIYF. The chain combines TRBV19 with TRBJ1-3; no reliable D call. This CDR3 contains 16 residues. Trimming stripped 5 bases from V and 2 bases from J, with 16 bases between. Germline loops: CDR1 LNHDA, CDR2 SQIVND (reference sequence).

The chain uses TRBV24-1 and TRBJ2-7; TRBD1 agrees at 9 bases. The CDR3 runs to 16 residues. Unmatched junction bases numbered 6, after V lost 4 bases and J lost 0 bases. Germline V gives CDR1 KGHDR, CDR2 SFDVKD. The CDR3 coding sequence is TGTGCCACCAGTGACACAGGGGGCCGGGGCTCCTACGAGCAGTACTTC. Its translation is CATSDTGGRGSYEQYF.

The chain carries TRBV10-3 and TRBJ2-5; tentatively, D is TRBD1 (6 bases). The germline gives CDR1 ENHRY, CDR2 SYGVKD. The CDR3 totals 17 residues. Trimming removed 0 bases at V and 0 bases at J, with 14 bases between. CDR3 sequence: CAISESVGTRYQETQYF. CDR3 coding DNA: TGTGCCATCAGTGAGTCGGTTGGGACACGGTACCAAGAGACCCAGTACTTC.

CDR3 sequence reads: CASSARQATTNQPQHF. CDR3 nucleotide sequence: TGTGCCAGCAGTGCCCGACAGGCTACTACCAATCAGCCCCAGCATTTT. The V and J genes are TRBV6-1 and TRBJ1-5, with a possible D match to TRBD1 (6 bases). Trimming took 4 bases from V and 3 from J, leaving 16 bases between them. This CDR3 comprises 16 residues. In germline, CDR1 is MNHNS, CDR2 SASEGT.

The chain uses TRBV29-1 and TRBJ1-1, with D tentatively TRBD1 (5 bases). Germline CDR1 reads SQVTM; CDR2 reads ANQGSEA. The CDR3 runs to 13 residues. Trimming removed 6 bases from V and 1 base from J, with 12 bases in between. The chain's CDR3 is CSVIRVENTEAFF. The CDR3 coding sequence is TGCAGCGTGATCAGGGTGGAGAACACTGAAGCTTTCTTT. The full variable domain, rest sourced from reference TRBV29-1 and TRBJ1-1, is SAVISQKPSRDICQRGTSLTIQCQVDSQVTMMFWYRQQPGQSLTLIATANQGSEATYESGFVIDKFPISRPNLTFSTLTVSNMSPEDSSIYLCSVIRVENTEAFFGQGTRLTVV.

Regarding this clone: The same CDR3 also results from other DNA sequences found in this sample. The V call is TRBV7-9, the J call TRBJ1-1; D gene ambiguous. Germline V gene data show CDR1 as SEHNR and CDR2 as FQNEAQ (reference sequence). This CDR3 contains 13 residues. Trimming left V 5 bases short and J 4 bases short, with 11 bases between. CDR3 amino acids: CASSLGRTTEAFF. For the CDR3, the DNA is TGTGCCAGCAGCCTCGGGAGGACCACTGAAGCTTTCTTT.

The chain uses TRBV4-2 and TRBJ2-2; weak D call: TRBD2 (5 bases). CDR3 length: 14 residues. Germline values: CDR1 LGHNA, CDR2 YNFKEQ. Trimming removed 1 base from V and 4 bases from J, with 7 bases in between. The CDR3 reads CASSQGEGTGELFF. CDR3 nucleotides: TGTGCCAGCAGCCAAGGTGAGGGCACCGGGGAGCTGTTTTTT.

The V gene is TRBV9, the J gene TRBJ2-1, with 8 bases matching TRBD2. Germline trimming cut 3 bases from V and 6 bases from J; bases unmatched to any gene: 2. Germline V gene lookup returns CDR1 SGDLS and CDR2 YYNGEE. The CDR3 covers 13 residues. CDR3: CASSESGSNEQFF. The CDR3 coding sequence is TGTGCCAGCAGCGAAAGCGGGAGCAATGAGCAGTTCTTC. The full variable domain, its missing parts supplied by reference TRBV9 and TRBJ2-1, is DSGVTQTPKHLITATGQRVTLRCSPRSGDLSVYWYQQSLDQGLQFLIQYYNGEERAKGNILERFSAQQFPDLHSELNLSSLELGDSALYFCASSESGSNEQFFGPGTRLTVL.

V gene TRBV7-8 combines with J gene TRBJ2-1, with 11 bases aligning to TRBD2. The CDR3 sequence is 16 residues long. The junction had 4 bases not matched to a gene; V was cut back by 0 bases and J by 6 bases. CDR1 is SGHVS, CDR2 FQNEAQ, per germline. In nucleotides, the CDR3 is TGTGCCAGCAGCTTAGCCCTAGCGGGAGGTATCAATGAGCAGTTCTTC. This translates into CASSLALAGGINEQFF.

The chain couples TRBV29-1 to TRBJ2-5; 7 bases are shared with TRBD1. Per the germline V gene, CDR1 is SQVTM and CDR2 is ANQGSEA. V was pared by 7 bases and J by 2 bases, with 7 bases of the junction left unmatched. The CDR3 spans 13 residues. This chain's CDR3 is CSAPQTGQETQYF. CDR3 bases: TGCAGCGCCCCACAGACAGGGCAAGAGACCCAGTACTTC. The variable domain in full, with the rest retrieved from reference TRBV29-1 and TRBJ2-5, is SAVISQKPSRDICQRGTSLTIQCQVDSQVTMMFWYRQQPGQSLTLIATANQGSEATYESGFVIDKFPISRPNLTFSTLTVSNMSPEDSSIYLCSAPQTGQETQYFGPGTRLLVL.

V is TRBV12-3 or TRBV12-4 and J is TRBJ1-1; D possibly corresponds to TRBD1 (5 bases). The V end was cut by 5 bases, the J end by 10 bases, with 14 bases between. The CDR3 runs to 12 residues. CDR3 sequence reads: CASSTTGLRAFF. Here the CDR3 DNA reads TGTGCCAGCAGTACCACAGGCCTGCGAGCTTTCTTT.

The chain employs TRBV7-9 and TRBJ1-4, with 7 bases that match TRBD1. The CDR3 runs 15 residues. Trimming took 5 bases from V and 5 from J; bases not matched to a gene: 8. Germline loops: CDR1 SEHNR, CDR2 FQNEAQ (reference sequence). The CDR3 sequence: CASSLTGDLNEKLFF. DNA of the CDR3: TGTGCCAGCAGCCTCACAGGGGACCTCAATGAAAAACTGTTTTTT. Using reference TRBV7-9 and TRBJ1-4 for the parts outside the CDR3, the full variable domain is DTGVSQNPRHKITKRGQNVTFRCDPISEHNRLYWYRQTLGQGPEFLTYFQNEAQLEKSRLLSDRFSAERPKGSFSTLEIQRTEQGDSAMYLCASSLTGDLNEKLFFGSGTQLSVL.